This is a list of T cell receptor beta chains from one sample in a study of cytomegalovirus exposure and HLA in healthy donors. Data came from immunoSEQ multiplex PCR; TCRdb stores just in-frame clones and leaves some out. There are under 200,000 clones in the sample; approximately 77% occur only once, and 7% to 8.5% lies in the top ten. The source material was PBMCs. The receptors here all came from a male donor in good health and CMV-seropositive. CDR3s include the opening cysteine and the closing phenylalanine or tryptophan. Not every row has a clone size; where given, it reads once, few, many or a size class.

CASSLAGGGKDTQYF | TRBV7-9 | NA
CASSGTGIYGYTF | TRBV6-1 | NA
CASSSDRGAETQYF | TRBV11-1 | NA
CASSQSAGVTEAFF | TRBV16 | NA
CASSKEASGEGDTEAFF | TRBV21-1 | NA
CACNRGSGTDTQYF | TRBV30 | NA
CASSIRQTYNEQFF | TRBV19 | NA
CASSNRQGNQPQHF | TRBV21-1 | NA
CASPWYYLYEQYF | TRBV21-1 | NA
CASSQGLASTGGTDTQYF | TRBV4-2 | NA
CASSGRLSYEQYF | TRBV27 | NA
CAWSFGQGFGYTF | TRBV30 | NA
CASSLYTSYEQYF | TRBV13 | NA
CASSQEFVPYNSPLHF | TRBV14 | NA
CSSSLDYGDRASETQYF | TRBV7-9 | NA
CASRESGGDYNEQFF | TRBV5-1 | once
CASSLEGRGNSGNTIYF | TRBV5-1 | NA
CASSLIGGQLLLNEQFF | TRBV5-6 | NA
CASSLRRQGEKLFF | TRBV5-6 | NA
CASSLMAGSNQPQHF | TRBV5-5 | NA
CASSGAEQGREKLFF | TRBV9 | NA
CASSQRGGGAGETQYF | TRBV4-1 | NA
CASSEGGQGGYEQYF | TRBV2 | few
CASSSRRFNEQFF | TRBV7-8 | NA
CAIDTGTGDTDTQYF | TRBV28 | NA
CASSIQSAGSYEQYF | TRBV19 | NA
CSASRAGGRTGELFF | TRBV29-1 | NA
CASRPLGAESTDTQYF | TRBV11-2 | few
CASTSREGRGTEAFF | TRBV7-9 | NA
CASSQSISDSLLFNSYEQYF | TRBV23-1 | NA
CASSYSPGGRTGELFF | TRBV6-6 | NA
CASSLPTSGDTDTQYF | TRBV7-9 | few
CASSHMTGGNQPQHF | TRBV5-6 | NA
CASSPLSGGAEGTQYF | TRBV4-2 | NA
CASSQYDRGHFPSSYNEQFF | TRBV27 | NA
CASSLQGANEKLFF | TRBV18 | NA
CASSHRWRTGFYEQYF | TRBV4-1 | NA
CASSQRQGEDQPQHF | TRBV6-1 | NA
CASTMTGGNTEAFF | TRBV5-1 | NA
CATFYANYGYTF | TRBV7-9 | NA
CASSPGTATNEKLFF | TRBV5-5 | NA
CSVLKSFSGGKETQYF | TRBV29-1 | few
CAWSVVVADEQFF | TRBV30 | NA